This T cell receptor beta chain is from a study of blood T cell repertoires in COVID-19. The wider study: Samples taken during acute and convalescent COVID-19 were collected in the United States, Italy and Spain. PBMCs, B-cell-depleted T cells, or T cells provided the cDNA or gDNA that made up the material.

The authors' processing: Estimates of nucleated cell counts were drawn from the amplification of reference gene primers. Profiled with immunoSEQ multiplex PCR; TCRdb holds only in-frame clones, not every one. V and J calls and clone size follow that table, whereas D and trimming were derived from the DNA. The table lists about 220,000 clones, roughly 88% of them singletons. The CDR3 loop spans 15 amino acids. Trimming at V came to 2 bases and at J to 5 bases, leaving 3 bases not matched to a gene. Per the germline V gene, CDR1 is SGHTA and CDR2 is FQGNSA. The specimen sequenced was peripheral blood. V is TRBV7-2 and J is TRBJ2-7; 13 positions agree with TRBD2. The TCR originated in a man aged 50 to 59 with active or convalescent COVID-19. CDR3 DNA: TGTGCCAGCAGCTTAAACGGACTAGCGGGAGACGAGCAGTACTTC. Protein product: CASSLNGLAGDEQYF.